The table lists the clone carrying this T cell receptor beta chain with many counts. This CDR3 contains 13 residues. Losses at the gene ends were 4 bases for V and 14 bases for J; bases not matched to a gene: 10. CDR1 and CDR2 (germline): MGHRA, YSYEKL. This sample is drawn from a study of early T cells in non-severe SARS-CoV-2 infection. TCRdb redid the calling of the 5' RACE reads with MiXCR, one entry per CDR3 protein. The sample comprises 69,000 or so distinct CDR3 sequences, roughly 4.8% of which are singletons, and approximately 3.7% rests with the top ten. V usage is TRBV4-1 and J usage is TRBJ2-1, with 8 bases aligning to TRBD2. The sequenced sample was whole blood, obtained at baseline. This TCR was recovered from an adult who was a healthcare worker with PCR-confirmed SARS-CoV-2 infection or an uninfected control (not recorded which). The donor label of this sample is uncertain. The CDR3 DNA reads TGCGCCAGCAGCCGATATATCGGGGGGGCCAAGTTCTTC. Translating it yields CASSRYIGGAKFF.